This T cell receptor (beta chain) derives from a study of blood T cells in healthy people across ages. General study points: With age, beta diversity per million T cells declined roughly linearly, significantly by about 37.

A J-beta primer mix and a sample-barcoded 5' primer were used in a second PCR of about 7 to 12 cycles. TCRdb reprocessed the 5' RACE reads via MiXCR and lists one record per CDR3 protein. The sample holds 750,000 to 950,000 distinct CDR3 sequences; 20% to 30% are singletons and the top ten take less than 3.5%. This CDR3 is 18 amino acids long. The germline V gene encodes CDR1 SEHNR and CDR2 FQNEAQ (reference sequence). V gave up 6 bases and J gave up 5 bases, with 28 bases separating them. This clonotype was counted a few times. The antigen is undetermined. This same sample was also part of a study on T cells of mothers and their children. In that study: The yield was over 9 million TCR beta CDR3 reads from each mother and a few million from each child.

The rearrangement links TRBV7-9 to TRBJ2-5; a weak D match, TRBD1 (5 bases). The material sequenced was blood. The clonotype comes from a boy aged 5-17 years in good health. CDR3 DNA sequence: TGTGCCAGCAGTCAAAAGGTGTGGGCAGGGAATTTTCACGAGACCCAGTACTTC. Translated, it gives CASSQKVWAGNFHETQYF.